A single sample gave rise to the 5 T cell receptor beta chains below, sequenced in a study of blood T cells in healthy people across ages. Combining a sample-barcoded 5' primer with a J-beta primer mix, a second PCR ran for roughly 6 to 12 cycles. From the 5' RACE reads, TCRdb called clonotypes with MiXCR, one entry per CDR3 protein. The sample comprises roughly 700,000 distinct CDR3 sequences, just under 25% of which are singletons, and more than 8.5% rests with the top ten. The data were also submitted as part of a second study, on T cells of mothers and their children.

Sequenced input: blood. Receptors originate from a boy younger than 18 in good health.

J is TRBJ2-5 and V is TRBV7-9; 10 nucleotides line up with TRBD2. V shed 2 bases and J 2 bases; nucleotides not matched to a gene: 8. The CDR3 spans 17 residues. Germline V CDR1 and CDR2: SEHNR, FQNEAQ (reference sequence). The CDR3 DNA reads TGTGCCAGCAGCTTAAAACTAGCGGGGAAGAAACAAGAGACCCAGTACTTC. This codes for CASSLKLAGKKQETQYF.

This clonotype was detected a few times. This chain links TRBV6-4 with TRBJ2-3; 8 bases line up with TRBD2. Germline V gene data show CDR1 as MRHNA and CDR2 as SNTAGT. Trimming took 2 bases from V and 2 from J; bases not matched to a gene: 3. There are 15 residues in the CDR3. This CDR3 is CASSDGAGATDTQYF. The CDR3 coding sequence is TGTGCCAGCAGTGACGGAGCGGGGGCCACAGATACGCAGTATTTT.

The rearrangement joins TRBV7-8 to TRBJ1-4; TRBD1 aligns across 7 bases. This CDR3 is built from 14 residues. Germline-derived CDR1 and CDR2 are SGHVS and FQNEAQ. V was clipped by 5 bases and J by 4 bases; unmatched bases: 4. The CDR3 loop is CASSRGQFNEKLFF. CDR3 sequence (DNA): TGTGCCAGCAGCCGGGGACAGTTTAATGAAAAACTGTTTTTT.

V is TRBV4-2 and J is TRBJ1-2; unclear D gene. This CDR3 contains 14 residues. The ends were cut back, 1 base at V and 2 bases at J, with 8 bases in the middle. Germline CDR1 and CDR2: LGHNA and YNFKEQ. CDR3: CASSQANDNYGYTF. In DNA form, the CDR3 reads TGTGCCAGCAGCCAAGCCAACGACAACTATGGCTACACCTTC.

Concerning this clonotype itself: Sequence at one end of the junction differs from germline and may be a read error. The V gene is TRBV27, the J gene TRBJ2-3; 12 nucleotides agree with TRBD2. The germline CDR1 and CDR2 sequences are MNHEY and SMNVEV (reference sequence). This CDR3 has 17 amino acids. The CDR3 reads CASSEPRTSGITDTQCF. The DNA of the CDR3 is TGTGCCAGCAGTGAACCTCGGACTAGCGGGATTACAGATACGCAGTGTTTT.